Listed below are T cell receptor beta chains from one sample, sequenced in a study of graft-versus-host responses after intestinal transplantation. Profiled with immunoSEQ multiplex PCR; TCRdb holds only in-frame clones, not every one. Found here are around 100,000 clones, roughly 92% of them singletons; the top ten hold 0.2% to 0.25%. These receptors are not linked to any known antigen. The sequencing used unstimulated CD4+ T cells sorted from spleen or lymph node cells, collected before transplant. These receptors were obtained from a human donor who was the organ donor for an intestinal transplant. The CDR3 runs from the conserved cysteine through the conserved F or W. The D gene is left open where the match is weak. Clone size is shown for a subset of rows, as once, few, many or a class of expanded clone.

size: .
V: TRBV28
D: TRBD1
CDR3: CASGQGWAEAFF

size: .
V: TRBV6-6
D: .
CDR3: CATKGGNTGELFF

size: .
V: TRBV5-4
D: TRBD2
CDR3: CASSTGLAGGYQETQYF

size: .
V: TRBV6-5
D: TRBD1
CDR3: CASRPGQGNQPQHF

size: .
V: TRBV7-2
D: TRBD2
CDR3: CASSLDGGSSYEQYF

size: .
V: TRBV29-1
D: TRBD1
CDR3: CSVTGTGYGYTF

size: .
V: TRBV7-3
D: .
CDR3: CASSLTGGYEQYF

size: .
V: TRBV30
D: .
CDR3: CAWSPGGFGYTF

size: .
V: TRBV6-1
D: TRBD1
CDR3: CASSEVGQGPNTEAFF

size: once
V: TRBV11-2
D: .
CDR3: CASSSFSGHRSSSYEQYF

size: .
V: TRBV9
D: .
CDR3: CASSDRMNNEQFF

size: .
V: TRBV20-1
D: .
CDR3: CSARVSGIQYF

size: .
V: TRBV6-6
D: TRBD2
CDR3: CASSYSWTSASEQYF

size: once
V: TRBV28
D: TRBD1
CDR3: CASSPGTGGSYNEQFF

size: once
V: TRBV5-3
D: .
CDR3: CARSLRRSGANVLTF

size: .
V: TRBV29-1
D: .
CDR3: CSVEASTDTQYF

size: .
V: TRBV10-1
D: .
CDR3: CATATGPVNLKGYTF

size: .
V: TRBV4-1
D: TRBD2
CDR3: CASSQDRGGRQYF

size: .
V: TRBV2
D: TRBD1
CDR3: CAGGTDYGYTF

size: .
V: TRBV5-6
D: TRBD1
CDR3: CASSLYGQGASNYGYTF

size: .
V: TRBV30
D: TRBD2
CDR3: CAWSSSRTSGYTDTQYF

size: .
V: TRBV2
D: .
CDR3: CASTTDSTEAFF

size: .
V: TRBV7-2
D: .
CDR3: CASSLNPTLGGNSYEQYF

size: .
V: TRBV5-6
D: .
CDR3: CASSFFGAGANVLTF

size: .
V: TRBV10-1
D: TRBD2
CDR3: CASRPGTSGYNEQFF

size: .
V: TRBV7-8
D: TRBD2
CDR3: CASSFQGSGSNEQFF

size: .
V: TRBV28
D: TRBD2
CDR3: CASSQREDGELFF

size: .
V: TRBV6-1
D: .
CDR3: CATKKPGTDTQYF

size: .
V: TRBV7-9
D: .
CDR3: CASSPAATPPGELFF

size: .
V: TRBV19
D: TRBD1
CDR3: CASSMDREEALTF

size: .
V: TRBV30
D: TRBD1
CDR3: CAWSPHGTGSYEAFF

size: once
V: TRBV19
D: TRBD1
CDR3: CASIETGLTEAFF

size: .
V: TRBV11-2
D: TRBD2
CDR3: CASSSRTSGHEQYF

size: once
V: TRBV23-1
D: TRBD1
CDR3: CASLGQGAHEQFF

size: .
V: TRBV20-1
D: .
CDR3: CSAFGYLEQYF

size: .
V: TRBV28
D: TRBD1
CDR3: CASAVGVDRASYNEQFF

size: .
V: TRBV6-5
D: TRBD1
CDR3: CASSTGGNIDTQYF

size: .
V: TRBV6-6
D: .
CDR3: CASSPNTGRGNEKLFF

size: once
V: TRBV28
D: .
CDR3: CASSLGAFNSPLHF

size: .
V: TRBV6-5
D: .
CDR3: CASSPISTYNEQFF

size: once
V: TRBV30
D: TRBD2
CDR3: CAWGTSGETQYF

size: .
V: TRBV4-1
D: TRBD1
CDR3: CASSQKGQGVTNEKLFF

size: once
V: TRBV2
D: .
CDR3: CASSEQVRNEQFF

size: .
V: TRBV5-5
D: .
CDR3: CASSLGGAYNEQFF

size: .
V: TRBV11-2
D: .
CDR3: CASSLAGYEQYF

size: .
V: TRBV5-6
D: TRBD1
CDR3: CASSLDRATGELFF

size: .
V: TRBV7-2
D: .
CDR3: CASSLGSSDEQYF

size: .
V: TRBV4-2
D: .
CDR3: CASSQVFSGSGNTIYF

size: .
V: TRBV2
D: TRBD1
CDR3: CASRTGTGYHPSGANVLTF

size: .
V: TRBV11-3
D: TRBD2
CDR3: CASSAATSGTTETQYF

size: .
V: TRBV18
D: .
CDR3: CASSPQGSSYDEQYF

size: .
V: TRBV15
D: TRBD1
CDR3: CATSRKRTGATNEKLFF

size: .
V: TRBV5-4
D: .
CDR3: CASSEPGPRRDEQFF

size: .
V: TRBV4-1
D: .
CDR3: CASSQAPLVYGYTF

size: .
V: TRBV29-1
D: .
CDR3: CSVSGFGGANTEAFF

size: .
V: TRBV23-1
D: .
CDR3: CASSHEPQGRGTDTQYF

size: .
V: TRBV7-3
D: .
CDR3: CASSVHPNPGLVGYGYTF

size: .
V: TRBV7-9
D: TRBD1
CDR3: CASSLTGDISGNTIYF

size: .
V: TRBV9
D: .
CDR3: CASSVGSGGYGYTF

size: .
V: TRBV6-5
D: .
CDR3: CASGKDRRGYTF